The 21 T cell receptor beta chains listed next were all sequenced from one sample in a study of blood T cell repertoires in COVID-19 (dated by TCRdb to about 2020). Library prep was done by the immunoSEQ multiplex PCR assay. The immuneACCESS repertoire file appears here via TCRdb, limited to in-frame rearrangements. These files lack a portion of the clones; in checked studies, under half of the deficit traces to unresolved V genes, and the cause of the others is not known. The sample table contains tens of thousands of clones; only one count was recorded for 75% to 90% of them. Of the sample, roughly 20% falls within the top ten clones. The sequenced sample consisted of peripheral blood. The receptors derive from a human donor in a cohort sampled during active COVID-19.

The CDR3 here is CASSNRGQGDSLSLLEQYF. CDR3 nucleotides: TGCGCCAGCAGCAATAGGGGACAGGGGGACTCACTAAGCTTGTTGGAGCAGTACTTC. V usage is TRBV5-1 and J usage is TRBJ2-7; 11 bases match TRBD1. The CDR3 totals 19 residues. V dropped 4 bases and J dropped 7; count of bases not matched to a gene: 22. Germline V gives CDR1 SGHRS, CDR2 YFSETQ.

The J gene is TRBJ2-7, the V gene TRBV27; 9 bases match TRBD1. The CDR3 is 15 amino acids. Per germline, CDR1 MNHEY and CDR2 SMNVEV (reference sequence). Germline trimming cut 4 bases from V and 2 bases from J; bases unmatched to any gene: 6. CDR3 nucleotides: TGTGCCAGCAGTTCGGGACAGGGTAGGCCCTACGAGCAGTACTTC. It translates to CASSSGQGRPYEQYF.

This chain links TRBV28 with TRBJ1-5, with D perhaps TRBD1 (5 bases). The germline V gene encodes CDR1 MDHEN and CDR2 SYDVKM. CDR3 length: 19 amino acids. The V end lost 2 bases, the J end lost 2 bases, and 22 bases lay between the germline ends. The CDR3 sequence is CASSLRTLLGDGGNQPQHF. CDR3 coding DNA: TGTGCCAGCAGTTTACGTACCTTGTTAGGGGATGGTGGCAATCAGCCCCAGCATTTT.

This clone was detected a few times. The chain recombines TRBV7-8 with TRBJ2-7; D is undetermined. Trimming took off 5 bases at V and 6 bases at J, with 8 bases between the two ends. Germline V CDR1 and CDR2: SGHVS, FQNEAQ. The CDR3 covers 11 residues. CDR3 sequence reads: CASSITREQYF. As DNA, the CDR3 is TGTGCCAGCAGCATTACTCGCGAGCAGTACTTC.

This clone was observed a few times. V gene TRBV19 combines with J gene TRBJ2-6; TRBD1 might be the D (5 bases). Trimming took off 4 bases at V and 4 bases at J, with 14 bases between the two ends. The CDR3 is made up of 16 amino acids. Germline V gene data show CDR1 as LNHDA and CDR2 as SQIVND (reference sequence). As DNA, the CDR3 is TGTGCCAGTAGTAGAGTACTCAGGGCCGGGGCCAACGTCCTGACTTTC. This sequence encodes CASSRVLRAGANVLTF.

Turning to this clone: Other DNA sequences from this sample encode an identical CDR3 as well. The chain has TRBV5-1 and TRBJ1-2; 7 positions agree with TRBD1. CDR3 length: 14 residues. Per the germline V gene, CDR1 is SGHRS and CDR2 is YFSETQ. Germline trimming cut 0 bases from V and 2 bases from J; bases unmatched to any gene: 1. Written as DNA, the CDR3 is TGCGCCAGCAGCTTGGGACAGGGAAACTATGGCTACACCTTC. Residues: CASSLGQGNYGYTF.

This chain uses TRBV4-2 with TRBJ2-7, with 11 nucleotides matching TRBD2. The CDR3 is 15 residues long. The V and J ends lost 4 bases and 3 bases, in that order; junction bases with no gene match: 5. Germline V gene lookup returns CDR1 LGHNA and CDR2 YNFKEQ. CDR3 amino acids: CASSPGTSGFYEQYF. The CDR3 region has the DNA TGTGCCAGCAGCCCCGGGACTAGCGGCTTCTACGAGCAGTACTTC.

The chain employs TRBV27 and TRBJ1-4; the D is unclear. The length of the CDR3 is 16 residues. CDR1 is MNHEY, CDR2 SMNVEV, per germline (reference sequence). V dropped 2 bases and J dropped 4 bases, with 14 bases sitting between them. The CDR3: CASSLGRRSVNEKLFF. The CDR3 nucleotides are TGTGCCAGCAGTTTAGGGAGACGGTCAGTTAATGAAAAACTGTTTTTT.

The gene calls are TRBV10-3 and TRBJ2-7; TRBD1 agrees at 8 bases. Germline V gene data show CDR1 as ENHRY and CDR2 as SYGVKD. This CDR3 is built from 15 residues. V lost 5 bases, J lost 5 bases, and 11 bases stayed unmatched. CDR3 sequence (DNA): TGTGCCATCAGTAAGGCACAGGGGGATGGGAACGAGCAGTACTTC. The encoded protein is CAISKAQGDGNEQYF.

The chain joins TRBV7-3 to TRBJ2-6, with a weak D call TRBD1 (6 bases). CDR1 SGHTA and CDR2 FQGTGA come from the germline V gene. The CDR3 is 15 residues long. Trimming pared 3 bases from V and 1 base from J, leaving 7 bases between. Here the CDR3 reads CASSFGQSGANVLTF. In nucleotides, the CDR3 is TGTGCCAGCAGCTTCGGACAGTCTGGGGCCAACGTCCTGACTTTC.

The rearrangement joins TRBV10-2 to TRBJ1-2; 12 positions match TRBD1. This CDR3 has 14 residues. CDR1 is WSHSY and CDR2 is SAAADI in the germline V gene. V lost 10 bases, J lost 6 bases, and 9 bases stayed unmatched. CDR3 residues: CATRGTGGFDGYTF. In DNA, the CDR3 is TGCGCCACGCGGGGGACAGGGGGCTTCGATGGCTACACCTTC.

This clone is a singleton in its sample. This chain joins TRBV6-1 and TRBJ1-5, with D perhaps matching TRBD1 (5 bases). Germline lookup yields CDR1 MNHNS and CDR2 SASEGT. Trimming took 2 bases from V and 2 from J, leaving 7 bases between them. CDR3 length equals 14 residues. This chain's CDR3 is CASSEKGGNQPQHF. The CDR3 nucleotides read TGTGCCAGCAGTGAAAAAGGGGGCAATCAGCCCCAGCATTTT.

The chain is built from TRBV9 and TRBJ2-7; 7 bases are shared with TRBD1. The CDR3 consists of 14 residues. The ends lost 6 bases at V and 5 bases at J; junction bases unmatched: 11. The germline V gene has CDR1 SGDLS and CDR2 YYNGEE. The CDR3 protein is CASTPRTGSHEQYF. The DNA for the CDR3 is TGTGCCAGCACCCCCCGGACAGGATCCCACGAGCAGTACTTC.

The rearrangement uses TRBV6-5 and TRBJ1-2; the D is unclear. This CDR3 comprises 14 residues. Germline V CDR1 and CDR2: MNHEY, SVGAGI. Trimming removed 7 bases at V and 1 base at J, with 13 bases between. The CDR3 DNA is TGTGCCAGCAAACTGAACGGGATTAACTATGGCTACACCTTC. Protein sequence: CASKLNGINYGYTF.

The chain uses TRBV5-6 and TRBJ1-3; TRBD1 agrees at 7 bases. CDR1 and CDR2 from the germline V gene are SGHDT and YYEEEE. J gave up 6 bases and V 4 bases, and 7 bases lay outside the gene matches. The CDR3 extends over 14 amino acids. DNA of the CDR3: TGTGCCAGCAGCCTCCGACAGGGCAAAAACACCATATATTTT. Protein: CASSLRQGKNTIYF.

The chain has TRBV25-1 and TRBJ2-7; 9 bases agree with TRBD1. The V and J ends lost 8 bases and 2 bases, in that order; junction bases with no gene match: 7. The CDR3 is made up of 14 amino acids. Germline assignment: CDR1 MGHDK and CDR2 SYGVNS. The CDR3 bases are TGTGCCAGCGGGAGACAGGGGGTTCCCTACGAGCAGTACTTC. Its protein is CASGRQGVPYEQYF.

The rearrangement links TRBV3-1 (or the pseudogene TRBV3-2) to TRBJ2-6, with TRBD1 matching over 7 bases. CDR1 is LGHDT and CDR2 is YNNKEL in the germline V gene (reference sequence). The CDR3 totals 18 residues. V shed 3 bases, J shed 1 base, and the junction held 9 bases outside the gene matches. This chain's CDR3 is CASSQSGTVRSGANVLTF. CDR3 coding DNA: TGTGCCAGCAGCCAGTCGGGGACAGTAAGATCTGGGGCCAACGTCCTGACTTTC.

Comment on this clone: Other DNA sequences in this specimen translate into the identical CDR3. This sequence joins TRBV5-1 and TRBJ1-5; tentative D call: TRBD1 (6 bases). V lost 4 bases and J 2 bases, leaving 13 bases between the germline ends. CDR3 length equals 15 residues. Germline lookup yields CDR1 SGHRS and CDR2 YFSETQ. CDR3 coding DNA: TGCGCCAGCAGCCCGGGGGGGGCCGGCAATCAGCCCCAGCATTTT. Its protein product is CASSPGGAGNQPQHF.

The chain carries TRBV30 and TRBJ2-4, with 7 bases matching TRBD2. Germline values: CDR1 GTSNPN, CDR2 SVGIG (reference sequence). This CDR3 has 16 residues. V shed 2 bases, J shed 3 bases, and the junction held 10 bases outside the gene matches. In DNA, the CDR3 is TGTGCCTGGAGTTATGGACTAGTCGGGGTCAAAAACATTCAGTACTTC. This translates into CAWSYGLVGVKNIQYF. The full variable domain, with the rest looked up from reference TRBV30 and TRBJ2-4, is SQTIHQWPATLVQPVGSPLSLECTVEGTSNPNLYWYRQAAGRGLQLLFYSVGIGQISSEVPQNLSASRPQDRQFILSSKKLLLSDSGFYLCAWSYGLVGVKNIQYFGAGTRLSVL.

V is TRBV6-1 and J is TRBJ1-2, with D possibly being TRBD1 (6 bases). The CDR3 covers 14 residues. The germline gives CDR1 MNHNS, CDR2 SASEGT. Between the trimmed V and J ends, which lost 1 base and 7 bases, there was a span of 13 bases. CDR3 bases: TGTGCCAGCAGTGAAGTGGGGACACCTTTTGGCTACACCTTC. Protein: CASSEVGTPFGYTF.

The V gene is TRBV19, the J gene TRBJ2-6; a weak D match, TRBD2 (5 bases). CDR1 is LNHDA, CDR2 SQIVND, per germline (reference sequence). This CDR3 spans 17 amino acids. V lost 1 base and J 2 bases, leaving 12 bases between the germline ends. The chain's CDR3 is CASSIGLGVAGANVLTF. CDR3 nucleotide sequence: TGTGCCAGTAGTATAGGCCTCGGGGTCGCTGGGGCCAACGTCCTGACTTTC.